These 13 T cell receptor beta chains were all obtained from the same sample, sequenced in a study of blood T cell repertoires in COVID-19. Measured with immunoSEQ multiplex PCR; TCRdb has only the in-frame clones, and not every one. The sample shows around 200,000 clones, approximately 87% of them seen only once. Sequencing used peripheral blood. These receptors all stem from a man younger than 30 with active or convalescent COVID-19.

Concerning this clone itself: At one boundary the junction diverges from the germline segment, which might be a read error. The CDR3 coding sequence is TGTGCTAGCAGCATGACAGGGCTCGGGGAGCTGTTTTTT. This codes for CASSMTGLGELFF. The chain is built from TRBV7-7 and TRBJ2-2, with 7 bases that match TRBD1. CDR3 size: 13 residues. Germline assignment: CDR1 SSHAT and CDR2 FNYEAQ (reference sequence).

The rearrangement joins TRBV9 to TRBJ2-5, with TRBD1 matching over 7 bases. Per the germline V gene, CDR1 is SGDLS and CDR2 is YYNGEE. V shed 3 bases, J shed 4 bases, and the junction held 0 bases outside the gene matches. This CDR3 has 12 amino acids. CDR3 coding DNA: TGTGCCAGCAGCGACAGGGGAGAGACCCAGTACTTC. It codes for CASSDRGETQYF.

V usage is TRBV6-2 or TRBV6-3 and J usage is TRBJ1-1, with D uncertain. CDR1 is MNHEY and CDR2 is SVGEGT in the germline V gene. CDR3 length: 13 amino acids. V shed 6 bases and J shed 1 base, with 9 bases lying between them. CDR3 residues: CASSRRENTEAFF. CDR3 bases: TGTGCCAGCAGCCGACGGGAGAACACTGAAGCTTTCTTT.

This clone occurred a few times. The chain is built from TRBV10-3 and TRBJ1-1; 7 nucleotides line up with TRBD1. This CDR3 has 14 residues. Germline CDR1 ENHRY, CDR2 SYGVKD. V lost 1 base, J lost 3 bases, and 2 bases stayed unmatched. In DNA form, the CDR3 reads TGTGCCATCAGTGAGTACAGGGGTGACACTGAAGCTTTCTTT. Its translation: CAISEYRGDTEAFF.

The rearrangement links TRBV2 to TRBJ2-5, with 10 bases identical to TRBD2. The germline gives CDR1 SNHLY, CDR2 FYNNEI. V dropped 10 bases and J dropped 2; count of bases not matched to a gene: 7. This CDR3 has 14 amino acids. The CDR3 is CATAPLAGQETQYF. The CDR3 coding sequence is TGTGCCACCGCCCCACTAGCGGGGCAAGAGACCCAGTACTTC.

The chain carries TRBV5-1 and TRBJ1-1, with TRBD1 matching 7 bases. The germline V gene has CDR1 SGHRS and CDR2 YFSETQ. The V and J ends lost 4 bases and 4 bases, in that order; junction bases with no gene match: 4. The CDR3 spans 13 residues. CDR3 region: CASSPRDSTEAFF. The CDR3 DNA reads as TGCGCCAGCAGCCCACGGGACAGCACTGAAGCTTTCTTT.

The V gene is TRBV27, the J gene TRBJ1-4; no definite D call. Germline values: CDR1 MNHEY, CDR2 SMNVEV (reference sequence). The V gene lost 3 bases and the J gene lost 3 bases, with 11 bases spanning the gap. CDR3 length equals 15 residues. The CDR3 spells CASSLRGLPNEKLFF. As DNA, the CDR3 is TGTGCCAGCAGTTTGCGAGGGTTACCTAATGAAAAACTGTTTTTT.

J is TRBJ1-2 and V is TRBV5-1; TRBD1 agrees at 7 bases. Germline V gene sequence: CDR1 SGHRS, CDR2 YFSETQ. V lost 4 bases, J lost 8 bases, and 5 bases stayed unmatched. This CDR3 region has 12 residues. The CDR3 region has the DNA TGCGCCAGCAGCATCGACAGGGTCGGCTACACCTTC. Its translation: CASSIDRVGYTF.

The chain has TRBV24-1 and TRBJ2-2; D unresolved. Germline values: CDR1 KGHDR, CDR2 SFDVKD. V shed 5 bases and J shed 0 bases, with 9 bases lying between them. CDR3 length: 15 residues. For the CDR3, the DNA is TGTGCCACCAGTGTCAGCGTCGCGAACACCGGGGAGCTGTTTTTT. Translating gives CATSVSVANTGELFF.

This clone was counted once. The chain is built from TRBV7-7 and TRBJ2-5, with D maybe TRBD2 (5 bases). With 3 bases removed from V and 0 bases from J, the gap between germline ends came to 11 bases. Germline CDR1 reads SSHAT; CDR2 reads FNYEAQ (reference sequence). The CDR3 consists of 15 residues. The CDR3 DNA reads TGTGCCAGCAGCTTTGCGGCCGGGAACCAAGAGACCCAGTACTTC. Translated: CASSFAAGNQETQYF. Based on the CDR3 plus reference TRBV7-7 and TRBJ2-5, the full variable domain is GAGVSQSPRYKVTKRGQDVTLRCDPISSHATLYWYQQALGQGPEFLTYFNYEAQPDKSGLPSDRFSAERPEGSISTLTIQRTEQRDSAMYRCASSFAAGNQETQYFGPGTRLLVL.

This clone appeared a few times. The gene calls are TRBV6-4 and TRBJ1-6; 7 positions match TRBD1. There are 18 residues in the CDR3. V trimming: 6 bases; J trimming: 1 base; junction bases outside the gene matches: 12. Germline CDR1 reads MRHNA; CDR2 reads SNTAGT. The DNA for the CDR3 is TGTGCCAGCAGGCACAGGGGACGCCCTCAGTCCTATAATTCACCCCTCCACTTT. Protein product: CASRHRGRPQSYNSPLHF.

This clone has a handful of counts. This chain joins TRBV11-3 and TRBJ1-2, with D possibly matching TRBD1 (5 bases). Germline V gene data show CDR1 as SGHNT and CDR2 as YENEEA. V lost 1 base, J lost 11 bases, and 11 bases lay in between. CDR3 length: 12 residues. The CDR3 region is CASSLAGKGYTF. The CDR3 DNA sequence: TGTGCCAGCAGCTTAGCAGGGAAGGGTTACACCTTC.

The chain joins TRBV28 to TRBJ1-5, with D uncertain. The V gene's germline CDR1 is MDHEN and CDR2 SYDVKM. The V gene lost 0 bases and the J gene lost 0 bases, with 15 bases spanning the gap. This CDR3 comprises 18 residues. DNA for the CDR3: TGTGCCAGCAGTTTATGGCTGGACGGGATTTATAGCAATCAGCCCCAGCATTTT. Protein product: CASSLWLDGIYSNQPQHF.